This T cell receptor (beta chain) was sequenced during a study of CXCR3-negative and CXCR3-positive naive CD8 T cells. With respect to this clonotype: Its antigen is unidentified.

UMI-labeled 5' RACE TRB cDNA libraries were prepared from the cells. TCRdb derives one entry per CDR3 protein from the 5' RACE reads, leaving out DNA. The sample holds 55,000 to 70,000 distinct CDR3 sequences. The CDR3 sequence is 16 residues long. Germline V gene lookup returns CDR1 SGDLS and CDR2 YYNGEE. Points from the study as a whole: Each naive subset displayed comparably high diversity, whereas memory CD8+ cells displayed much lower diversity.

The chain joins TRBV9 to TRBJ2-3; no DNA is available, so the TRBD1 call from TCRdb remains unchecked. The sequence was collected from a human donor in good health. Some clones in this sample may be carry-over from other donors' samples. Sequenced: memory CD8+ T cells from blood. The CDR3 protein is CASSPTALRPSDTQYF.